This record looks at one TCR beta chain sequence and its context. This sample is part of a study of blood T cell repertoires in COVID-19. In the study overall: Specimens from acute and convalescent COVID-19 originated in the United States, Italy and Spain. T cells, B-cell-depleted T cells, or PBMCs provided the cDNA or gDNA that served as material.

The CDR3 is 15 amino acids. Germline CDR1 reads SGHAT; CDR2 reads FQNNGV. Trimming removed 2 bases from V and 4 bases from J, with 14 bases in between. Per the original methods: Quantification of nucleated cells was approximated via reference gene primer amplification. Libraries were prepared by immunoSEQ multiplex PCR; TCRdb keeps only in-frame clonotypes and omits some of them. That table is the source of V, J and clone size, and D and trimming were worked out from the DNA. The sample contains 150,000 to 200,000 clones, around 90% of which appear only once. Specimen: peripheral blood. The receptor was isolated from a human donor in a cohort sampled during active COVID-19. The chain recombines TRBV11-2 with TRBJ1-1, with D maybe TRBD1 (5 bases). The CDR3 DNA reads TGTGCCAGCAGCTTATTAGGGGCGAAGGCCACTGAAGCTTTCTTT. It yields the protein CASSLLGAKATEAFF. Based on the CDR3 plus reference TRBV11-2 and TRBJ1-1, the full variable domain is EAGVAQSPRYKIIEKRQSVAFWCNPISGHATLYWYQQILGQGPKLLIQFQNNGVVDDSQLPKDRFSAERLKGVDSTLKIQPAKLEDSAVYLCASSLLGAKATEAFFGQGTRLTVV.